This entry lists 17 T cell receptor beta chains sequenced from one sample in a study of blood T cell repertoires in COVID-19. Repertoires were generated with immunoSEQ multiplex PCR, while TCRdb's copy carries only in-frame clones and drops some. Counted here are about 190,000 clones, 75% to 90% occurring once; the ten biggest clones make up 5.5% to 8.5%. Sequenced: peripheral blood. All receptors derive from a man in his sixties with acute or convalescent COVID-19.

This clone was found a few times. The V call is TRBV2, the J call TRBJ2-1; 7 bases match TRBD2. Germline-derived CDR1 and CDR2 are SNHLY and FYNNEI. The CDR3 length is 14 residues. Germline trimming cut 1 base from V and 6 bases from J; bases unmatched to any gene: 3. CDR3 sequence (DNA): TGTGCCAGCAGTGAAGAACTAGCGATCAATGAGCAGTTCTTC. Encoded protein: CASSEELAINEQFF. Looking up the rest from reference TRBV2 and TRBJ2-1 gives the full variable domain: EPEVTQTPSHQVTQMGQEVILRCVPISNHLYFYWYRQILGQKVEFLVSFYNNEISEKSEIFDDQFSVERPDGSNFTLKIRSTKLEDSAMYFCASSEELAINEQFFGPGTRLTVL.

The chain combines TRBV15 with TRBJ1-2, with D uncertain. The germline V gene has CDR1 LNHNV and CDR2 YYDKDF (reference sequence). V was pared by 6 bases and J by 4 bases, with 12 bases between. This CDR3 comprises 13 residues. The CDR3 reads CATSPGRPYGYTF. As DNA, the CDR3 is TGTGCCACCAGTCCCGGCAGGCCCTATGGCTACACCTTC.

This sequence joins TRBV29-1 and TRBJ2-3; 10 bases match TRBD2. This CDR3 comprises 15 residues. The V gene end was trimmed by 3 bases and the J gene end by 4 bases; junction bases not matched to a gene: 7. Germline V gene lookup returns CDR1 SQVTM and CDR2 ANQGSEA. Here the CDR3 reads CSVENSGRAADTQYF. CDR3 bases: TGCAGCGTTGAGAACAGCGGGAGGGCGGCAGATACGCAGTATTTT.

V and J are TRBV7-2 and TRBJ2-1; the match to TRBD2 covers 13 bases. J lost 0 bases, V lost 3 bases, and 5 bases had no gene match. This CDR3 has 18 residues. CDR1 SGHTA and CDR2 FQGNSA come from the germline V gene. CDR3: CASSLVGLAGASYNEQFF. In DNA, the CDR3 is TGTGCCAGCAGCTTGGTAGGACTAGCGGGGGCCTCCTACAATGAGCAGTTCTTC.

The chain combines TRBV4-1 with TRBJ1-4; D is possibly TRBD1 (6 bases). CDR1 and CDR2 from the germline V gene are MGHRA and YSYEKL. The CDR3 loop spans 13 amino acids. Trimming stripped 4 bases from V and 8 bases from J, with 11 bases between. The CDR3, as DNA: TGCGCCAGCAGCCTTGGACAGCGAGAAAAACTGTTTTTT. Translating gives CASSLGQREKLFF.

This chain connects TRBV14 to TRBJ2-7; 9 bases are shared with TRBD2. Trimming took 0 bases from V and 3 from J; bases not matched to a gene: 6. The CDR3 consists of 16 residues. Per germline, CDR1 SGHDN and CDR2 FVKESK. The CDR3 region has the DNA TGTGCCAGCAGCCAAGAACAGGTTAGCGGGAGCTACGAGCAGTACTTC. Translation: CASSQEQVSGSYEQYF.

The chain couples TRBV4-2 to TRBJ2-3; 8 bases match TRBD2. After removal of 0 bases from V and 1 base from J, the junction contained 3 bases not matched to a gene. The CDR3 spans 16 residues. The germline CDR1 and CDR2 sequences are LGHNA and YNFKEQ. The CDR3 nucleotides are TGTGCCAGCAGCCAAGACCGTAGCGGGGGCACAGATACGCAGTATTTT. This codes for CASSQDRSGGTDTQYF.

This chain joins TRBV30 and TRBJ1-3, with unresolved D. CDR3 length: 14 residues. Deletions cut 3 bases from V and 1 base from J, with 10 bases between. CDR1 is GTSNPN, CDR2 SVGIG, per germline (reference sequence). The CDR3 DNA follows: TGTGCCTGGAGGAGGGAAAGGTCTGGAAACACCATATATTTT. It specifies CAWRRERSGNTIYF.

CDR3 sequence: CAWSGTGGIQPQHF. CDR3 nucleotides: TGTGCCTGGAGTGGCACGGGAGGTATTCAGCCCCAGCATTTT. The rearrangement uses TRBV30 and TRBJ1-5; no firm D call. CDR1 and CDR2 (germline): GTSNPN, SVGIG (reference sequence). The CDR3 runs to 14 residues. The ends were cut back, 1 base at V and 6 bases at J, with 13 bases in the middle. Full variable domain (remainder filled in from reference TRBV30 and TRBJ1-5): SQTIHQWPATLVQPVGSPLSLECTVEGTSNPNLYWYRQAAGRGLQLLFYSVGIGQISSEVPQNLSASRPQDRQFILSSKKLLLSDSGFYLCAWSGTGGIQPQHFGDGTRLSIL.

The chain joins TRBV2 to TRBJ1-2; 10 nucleotides align to TRBD1. CDR1 is SNHLY and CDR2 is FYNNEI in the germline V gene. The CDR3 has 14 residues. V lost 5 bases and J lost 7; bases outside the gene matches: 7. The DNA for the CDR3 is TGTGCCAGCAGTACAACCGGGACAGGGGCTGGCTACACCTTC. Translating gives CASSTTGTGAGYTF.

The chain carries TRBV10-3 and TRBJ2-7, with D possibly matching TRBD2 (6 bases). Per germline, CDR1 ENHRY and CDR2 SYGVKD. Trimming shortened V by 11 bases and J by 7 bases, and 18 bases separated the two germline ends. The CDR3 has 12 amino acids. CDR3 protein: CASGGTVREQYF. The CDR3 DNA sequence: TGTGCCTCCGGGGGTACCGTACGAGAGCAGTACTTC.

The rearrangement joins TRBV4-1 to TRBJ1-1; 9 nucleotides line up with TRBD1. The CDR3 has 14 residues. Germline V gene sequence: CDR1 MGHRA, CDR2 YSYEKL. V lost 4 bases, J lost 2 bases, and 2 bases stayed unmatched. Written as DNA, the CDR3 is TGCGCCAGCAGCCGGACAGGGGTTAACACTGAAGCTTTCTTT. This encodes CASSRTGVNTEAFF.

The chain has TRBV6-2 or TRBV6-3 and TRBJ1-3; TRBD1 matches 7 bases. The CDR3 sequence is 16 residues long. V was pared by 5 bases and J by 7 bases, with 14 bases of the junction left unmatched. CDR1 MNHEY and CDR2 SVGEGT come from the germline V gene. Here the CDR3 DNA reads TGTGCCAGCAGTACCGACCCGGGACAGCCCCTGAACACCATATATTTT. Its translation: CASSTDPGQPLNTIYF.

Concerning this clone: Only one base separates this from a far larger clonotype, so it likely reflects a read error. The chain carries TRBV27 and TRBJ2-1; 10 nucleotides match TRBD2. Germline-derived CDR1 and CDR2 are MNHEY and SMNVEV (reference sequence). Germline trimming cut 5 bases from V and 4 bases from J; bases unmatched to any gene: 5. The CDR3 loop spans 15 amino acids. The CDR3 is CASSPSSGGYNEQFF. The CDR3 coding sequence is TGTGCCAGCAGTCCATCTAGCGGGGGATACAATGAGCAGTTCTTC.

CDR3 in amino acids: CATRPGTSGGAGEQFF. The CDR3 coding sequence is TGTGCCACCAGACCGGGGACTAGCGGGGGGGCAGGTGAGCAGTTCTTC. This sequence joins TRBV15 and TRBJ2-1, with TRBD2 identical over 16 bases. The CDR3 length is 16 residues. CDR1 is LNHNV, CDR2 YYDKDF, per germline (reference sequence). After removal of 6 bases from V and 9 bases from J, the junction contained 8 bases not matched to a gene.

The V call is TRBV2, the J call TRBJ2-5, with 12 nucleotides matching TRBD2. V lost 9 bases and J lost 5; bases outside the gene matches: 19. The CDR3 sequence is 18 residues long. From germline, CDR1 is SNHLY and CDR2 FYNNEI. CDR3 DNA: TGTGCCAGTTGGCCGGGACTAGCGGGCATCAATGGCTGGGAGACCCAGTACTTC. It codes for CASWPGLAGINGWETQYF.

In its sample, this clone was seen a few times. The rearrangement uses TRBV19 and TRBJ1-3; D uncertain. Per germline, CDR1 LNHDA and CDR2 SQIVND (reference sequence). The CDR3 extends over 16 amino acids. With 3 bases removed from V and 2 bases from J, the gap between germline ends came to 14 bases. The CDR3 spells CASSISAGSPGNTIYF. The CDR3 nucleotides read TGTGCCAGTAGTATTTCGGCCGGGAGCCCTGGAAACACCATATATTTT.